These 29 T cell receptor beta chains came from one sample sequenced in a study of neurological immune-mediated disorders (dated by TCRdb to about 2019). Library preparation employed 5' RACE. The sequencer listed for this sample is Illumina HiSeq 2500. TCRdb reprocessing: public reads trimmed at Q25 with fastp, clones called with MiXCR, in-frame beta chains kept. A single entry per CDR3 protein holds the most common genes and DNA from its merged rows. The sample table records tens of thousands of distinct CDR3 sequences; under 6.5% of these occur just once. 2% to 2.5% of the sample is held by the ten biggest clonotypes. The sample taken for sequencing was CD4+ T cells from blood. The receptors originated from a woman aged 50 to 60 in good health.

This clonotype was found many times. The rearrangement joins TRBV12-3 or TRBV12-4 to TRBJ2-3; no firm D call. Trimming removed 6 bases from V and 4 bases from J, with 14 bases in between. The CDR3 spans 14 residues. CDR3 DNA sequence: TGTGCCAGCAGACTGGACCTTCAGGCAGATACGCAGTATTTT. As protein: CASRLDLQADTQYF.

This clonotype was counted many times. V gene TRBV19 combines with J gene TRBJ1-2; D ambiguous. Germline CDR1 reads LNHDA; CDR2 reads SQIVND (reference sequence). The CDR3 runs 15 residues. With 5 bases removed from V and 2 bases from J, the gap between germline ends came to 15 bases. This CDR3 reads CASSPDATRNYGYTF. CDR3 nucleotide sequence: TGTGCCAGTAGTCCAGACGCAACTCGGAACTATGGCTACACCTTC.

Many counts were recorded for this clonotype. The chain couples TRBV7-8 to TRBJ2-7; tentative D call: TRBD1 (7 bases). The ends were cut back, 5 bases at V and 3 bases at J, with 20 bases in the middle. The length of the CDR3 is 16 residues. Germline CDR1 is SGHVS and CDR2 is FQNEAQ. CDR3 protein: CASSVRRGSGGYEQYF. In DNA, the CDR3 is TGTGCCAGCAGCGTTAGACGGGGGTCAGGGGGCTACGAGCAGTACTTC.

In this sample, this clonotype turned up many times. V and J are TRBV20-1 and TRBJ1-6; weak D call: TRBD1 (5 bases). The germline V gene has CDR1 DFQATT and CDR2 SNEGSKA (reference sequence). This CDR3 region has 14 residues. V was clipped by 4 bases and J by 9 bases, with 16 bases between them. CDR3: CSAKEPRGISPLHF. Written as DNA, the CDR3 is TGCAGTGCTAAAGAGCCTAGGGGTATTTCACCCCTCCACTTT.

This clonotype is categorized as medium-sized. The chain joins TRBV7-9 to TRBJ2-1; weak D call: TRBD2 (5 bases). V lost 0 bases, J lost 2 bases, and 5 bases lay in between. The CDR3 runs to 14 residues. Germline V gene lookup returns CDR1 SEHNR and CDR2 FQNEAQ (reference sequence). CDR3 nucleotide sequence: TGTGCCAGCAGCTTAGCGGGAGCCTACAATGAGCAGTTCTTC. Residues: CASSLAGAYNEQFF. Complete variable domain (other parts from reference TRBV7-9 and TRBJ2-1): DTGVSQNPRHKITKRGQNVTFRCDPISEHNRLYWYRQTLGQGPEFLTYFQNEAQLEKSRLLSDRFSAERPKGSFSTLEIQRTEQGDSAMYLCASSLAGAYNEQFFGPGTRLTVL.

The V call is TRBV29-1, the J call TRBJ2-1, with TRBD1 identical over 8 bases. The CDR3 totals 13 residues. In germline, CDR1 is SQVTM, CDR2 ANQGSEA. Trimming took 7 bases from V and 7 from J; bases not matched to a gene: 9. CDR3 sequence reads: CSATRQGSNEQFF. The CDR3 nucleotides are TGCAGCGCCACCAGACAGGGGTCGAATGAGCAGTTCTTC.

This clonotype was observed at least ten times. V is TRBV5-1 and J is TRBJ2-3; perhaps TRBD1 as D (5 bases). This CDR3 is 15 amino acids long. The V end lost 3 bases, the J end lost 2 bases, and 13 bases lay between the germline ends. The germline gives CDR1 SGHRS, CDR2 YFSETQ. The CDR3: CASSSTPGNTDTQYF. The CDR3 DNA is TGCGCCAGCAGCTCCACCCCAGGGAACACAGATACGCAGTATTTT.

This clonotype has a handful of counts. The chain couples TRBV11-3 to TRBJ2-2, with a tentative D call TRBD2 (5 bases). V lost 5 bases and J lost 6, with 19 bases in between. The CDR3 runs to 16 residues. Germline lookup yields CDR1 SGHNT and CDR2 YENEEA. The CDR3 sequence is CASSMGIGIGAGELFF. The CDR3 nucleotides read TGTGCCAGCAGCATGGGGATAGGGATCGGGGCCGGGGAGCTGTTTTTT.

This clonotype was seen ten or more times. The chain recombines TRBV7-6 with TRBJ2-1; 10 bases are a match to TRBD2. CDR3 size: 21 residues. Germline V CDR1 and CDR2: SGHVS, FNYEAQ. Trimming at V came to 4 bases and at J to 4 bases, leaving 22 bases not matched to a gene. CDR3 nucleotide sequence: TGTGCCAGCAGCTCATCCCGGGACAGGATTTCTAGCGGGAGCGTGTACAATGAGCAGTTCTTC. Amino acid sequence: CASSSSRDRISSGSVYNEQFF. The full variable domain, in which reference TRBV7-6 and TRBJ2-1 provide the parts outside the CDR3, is GAGVSQSPRYKVTKRGQDVALRCDPISGHVSLYWYRQALGQGPEFLTYFNYEAQQDKSGLPNDRFSAERPEGSISTLTIQRTEQRDSAMYRCASSSSRDRISSGSVYNEQFFGPGTRLTVL.

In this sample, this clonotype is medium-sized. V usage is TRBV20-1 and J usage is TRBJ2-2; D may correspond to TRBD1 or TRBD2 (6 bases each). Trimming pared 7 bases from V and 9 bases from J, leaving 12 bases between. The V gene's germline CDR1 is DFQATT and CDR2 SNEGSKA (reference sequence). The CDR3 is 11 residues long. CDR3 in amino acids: CSVGGLRELFF. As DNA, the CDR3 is TGCAGTGTAGGGGGGCTGAGGGAGCTGTTTTTT.

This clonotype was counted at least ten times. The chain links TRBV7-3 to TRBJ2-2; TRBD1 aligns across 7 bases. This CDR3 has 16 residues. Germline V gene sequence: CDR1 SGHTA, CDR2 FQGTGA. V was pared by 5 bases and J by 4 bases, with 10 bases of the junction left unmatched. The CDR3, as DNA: TGTGCCAGCAGCCGACAGGGTAGTTTTGGCACCGGGGAGCTGTTTTTT. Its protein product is CASSRQGSFGTGELFF. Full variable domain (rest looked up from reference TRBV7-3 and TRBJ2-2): GAGVSQTPSNKVTEKGKYVELRCDPISGHTALYWYRQSLGQGPEFLIYFQGTGAADDSGLPNDRFFAVRPEGSVSTLKIQRTERGDSAVYLCASSRQGSFGTGELFFGEGSRLTVL.

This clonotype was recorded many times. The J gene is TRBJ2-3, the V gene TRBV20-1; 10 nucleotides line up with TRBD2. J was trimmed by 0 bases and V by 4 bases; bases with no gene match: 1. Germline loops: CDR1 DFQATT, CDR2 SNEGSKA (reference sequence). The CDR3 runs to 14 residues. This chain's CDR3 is CSANSGRSTDTQYF. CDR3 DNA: TGCAGTGCTAATAGCGGGAGGAGCACAGATACGCAGTATTTT.

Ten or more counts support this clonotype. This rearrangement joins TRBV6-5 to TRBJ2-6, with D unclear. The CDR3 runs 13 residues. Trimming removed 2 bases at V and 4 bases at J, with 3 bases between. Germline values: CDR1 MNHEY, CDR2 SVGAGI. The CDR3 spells CASSYQGANVLTF. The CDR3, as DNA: TGTGCCAGCAGTTACCAGGGGGCCAACGTCCTGACTTTC.

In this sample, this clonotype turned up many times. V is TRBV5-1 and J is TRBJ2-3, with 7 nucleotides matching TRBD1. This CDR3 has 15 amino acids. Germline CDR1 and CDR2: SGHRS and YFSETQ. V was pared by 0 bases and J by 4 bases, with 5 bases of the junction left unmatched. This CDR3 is CASSLDRGSPDTQYF. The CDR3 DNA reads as TGCGCCAGCAGCTTGGACAGGGGATCCCCAGATACGCAGTATTTT.

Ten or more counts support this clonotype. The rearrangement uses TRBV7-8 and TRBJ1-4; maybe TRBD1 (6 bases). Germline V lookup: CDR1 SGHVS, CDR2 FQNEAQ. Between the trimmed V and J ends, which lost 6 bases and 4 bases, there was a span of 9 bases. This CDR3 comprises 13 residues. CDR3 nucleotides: TGTGCCAGCAGACAGGGTATTAATGAAAAACTGTTTTTT. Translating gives CASRQGINEKLFF.

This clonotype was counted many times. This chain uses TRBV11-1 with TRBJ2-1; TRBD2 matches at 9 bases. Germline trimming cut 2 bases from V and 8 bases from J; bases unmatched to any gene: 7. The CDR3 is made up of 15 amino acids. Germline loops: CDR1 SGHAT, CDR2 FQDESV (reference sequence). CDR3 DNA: TGTGCCAGCAGCTTATTTAGCGGGAGAGGCGATGAGCAGTTCTTC. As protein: CASSLFSGRGDEQFF.

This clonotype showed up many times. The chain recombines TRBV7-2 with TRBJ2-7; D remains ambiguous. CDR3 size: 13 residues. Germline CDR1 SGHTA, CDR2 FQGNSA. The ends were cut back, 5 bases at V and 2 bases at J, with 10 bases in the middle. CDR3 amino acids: CASSTRPTYEQYF. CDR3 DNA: TGTGCCAGCAGCACCCGACCCACCTACGAGCAGTACTTC.

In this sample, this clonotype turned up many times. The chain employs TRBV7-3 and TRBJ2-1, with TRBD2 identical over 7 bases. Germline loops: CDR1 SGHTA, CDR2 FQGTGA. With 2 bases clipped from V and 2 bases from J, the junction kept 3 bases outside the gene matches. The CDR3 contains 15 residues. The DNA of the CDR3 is TGTGCCAGCAGCTTAGACGGGGGGACCTACAATGAGCAGTTCTTC. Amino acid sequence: CASSLDGGTYNEQFF.

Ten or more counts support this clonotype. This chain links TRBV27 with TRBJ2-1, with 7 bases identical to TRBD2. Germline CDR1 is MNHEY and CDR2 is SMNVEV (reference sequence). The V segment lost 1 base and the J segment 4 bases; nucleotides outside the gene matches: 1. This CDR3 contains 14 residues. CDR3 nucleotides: TGTGCCAGCAGTTTATGGCGGGGGTACAATGAGCAGTTCTTC. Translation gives CASSLWRGYNEQFF.

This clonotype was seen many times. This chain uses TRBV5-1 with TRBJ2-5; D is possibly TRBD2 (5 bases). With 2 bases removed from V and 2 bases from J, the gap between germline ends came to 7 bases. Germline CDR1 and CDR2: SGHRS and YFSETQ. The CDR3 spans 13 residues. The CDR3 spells CASSFPGQETQYF. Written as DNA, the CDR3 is TGCGCCAGCAGCTTCCCGGGGCAAGAGACCCAGTACTTC.

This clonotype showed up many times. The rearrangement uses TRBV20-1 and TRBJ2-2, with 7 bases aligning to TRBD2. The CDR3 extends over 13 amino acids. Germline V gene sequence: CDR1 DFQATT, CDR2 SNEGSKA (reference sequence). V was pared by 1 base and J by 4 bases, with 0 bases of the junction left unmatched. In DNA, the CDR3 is TGCAGTGCTAGAGGGGGGGGCACCGGGGAGCTGTTTTTT. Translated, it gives CSARGGGTGELFF.

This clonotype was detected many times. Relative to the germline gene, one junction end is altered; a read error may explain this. CDR3 protein: CASSVAARDTQYF. The CDR3 region has the DNA TGTGCCAGCAGCGTAGCAGCAAGGGATACGCAGTATTTT. The chain employs TRBV7-6 and TRBJ2-3; D remains ambiguous. The length of the CDR3 is 13 residues. From germline, CDR1 is SGHVS and CDR2 FNYEAQ.

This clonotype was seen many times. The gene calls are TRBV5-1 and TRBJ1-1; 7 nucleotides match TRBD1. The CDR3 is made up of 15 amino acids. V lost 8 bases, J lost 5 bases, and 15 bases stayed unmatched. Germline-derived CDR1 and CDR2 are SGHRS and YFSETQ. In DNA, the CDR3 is TGCGCCAGTAATCAGGGGGGATCTGCTGGGACTGAAGCTTTCTTT. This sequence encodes CASNQGGSAGTEAFF.

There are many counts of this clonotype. The CDR3 here is CASTLTQSDEQFF. CDR3 coding DNA: TGTGCCAGTACCCTCACACAGTCCGATGAGCAGTTCTTC. The V gene is TRBV19, the J gene TRBJ2-1, with D hard to call. The CDR3 runs to 13 residues. The germline V gene encodes CDR1 LNHDA and CDR2 SQIVND (reference sequence). V was cut by 7 bases and J by 8 bases, with 15 bases left in between.

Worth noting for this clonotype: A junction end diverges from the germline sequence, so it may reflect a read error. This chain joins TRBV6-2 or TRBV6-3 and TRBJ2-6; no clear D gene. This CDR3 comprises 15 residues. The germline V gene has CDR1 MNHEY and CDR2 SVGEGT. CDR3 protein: CASRWSGSEANVLTF. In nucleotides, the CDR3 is TGTGCCAGCAGATGGTCCGGCTCTGAGGCCAACGTCCTGACTTTC.

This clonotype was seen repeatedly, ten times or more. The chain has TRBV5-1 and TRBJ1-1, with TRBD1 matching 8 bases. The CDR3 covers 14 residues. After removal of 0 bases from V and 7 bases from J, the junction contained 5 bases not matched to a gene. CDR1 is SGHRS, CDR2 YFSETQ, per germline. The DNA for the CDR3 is TGCGCCAGCAGCTTGGGACAGGGGATCGGTGAAGCTTTCTTT. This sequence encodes CASSLGQGIGEAFF.

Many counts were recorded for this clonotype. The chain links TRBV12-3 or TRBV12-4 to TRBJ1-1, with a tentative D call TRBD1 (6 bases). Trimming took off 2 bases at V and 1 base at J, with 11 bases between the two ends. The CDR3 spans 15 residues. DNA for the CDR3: TGTGCCAGCAGTTTAACAACAGGGTCGAACACTGAAGCTTTCTTT. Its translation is CASSLTTGSNTEAFF.

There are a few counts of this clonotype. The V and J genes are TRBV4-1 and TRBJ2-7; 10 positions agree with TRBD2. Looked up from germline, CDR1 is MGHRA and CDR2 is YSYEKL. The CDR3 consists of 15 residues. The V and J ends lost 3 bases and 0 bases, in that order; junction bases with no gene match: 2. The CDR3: CASSQLAGVSYEQYF. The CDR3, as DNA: TGCGCCAGCAGCCAGCTAGCGGGGGTCTCCTACGAGCAGTACTTC.

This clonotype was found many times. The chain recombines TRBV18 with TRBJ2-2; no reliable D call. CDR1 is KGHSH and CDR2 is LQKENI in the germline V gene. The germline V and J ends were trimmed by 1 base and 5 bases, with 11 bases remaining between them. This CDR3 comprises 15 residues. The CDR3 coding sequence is TGTGCCAGCTCACCACGGACCGTAGAAACCGGGGAGCTGTTTTTT. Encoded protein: CASSPRTVETGELFF.